This T cell receptor beta chain was obtained from a study of blood T cell repertoires in COVID-19. Study-level information: Italy, Spain and the United States were the sources of the convalescent and acute COVID-19 samples. PBMCs, B-cell-depleted T cells, or T cells provided the cDNA or gDNA that made up the material.

Trimming removed 6 bases at V and 1 base at J, with 9 bases between. Germline V gene sequence: CDR1 LNHDA, CDR2 SQIVND (reference sequence). The CDR3 spans 13 residues. In the study's own analysis: Reference gene primer amplification gave estimated nucleated cell counts. Repertoires were generated with immunoSEQ multiplex PCR, while TCRdb's copy carries only in-frame clones and drops some. That table gives V, J and clone size, and the DNA gave D and trimming. The repertoire holds around 370,000 clones, around 91% seen once, with roughly 3.4% in the top ten. The receptor comes from a young woman who had recovered from COVID-19. The sample was peripheral blood. The V and J genes are TRBV19 and TRBJ1-1; possibly TRBD1 for D (5 bases). This CDR3 reads CASSRAKNTEAFF. Here the CDR3 DNA reads TGTGCCAGTAGCAGGGCAAAGAACACTGAAGCTTTCTTT.